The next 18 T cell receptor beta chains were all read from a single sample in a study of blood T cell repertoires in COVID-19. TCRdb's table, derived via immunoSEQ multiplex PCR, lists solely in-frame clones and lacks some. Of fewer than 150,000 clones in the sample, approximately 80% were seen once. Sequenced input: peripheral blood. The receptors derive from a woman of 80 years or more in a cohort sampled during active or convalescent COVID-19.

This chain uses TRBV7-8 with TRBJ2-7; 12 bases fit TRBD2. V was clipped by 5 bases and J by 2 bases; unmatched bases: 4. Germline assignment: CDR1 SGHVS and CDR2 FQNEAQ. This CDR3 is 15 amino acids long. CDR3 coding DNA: TGTGCCAGCAGCATGACTAGCGGGGGAACCTACGAGCAGTACTTC. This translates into CASSMTSGGTYEQYF.

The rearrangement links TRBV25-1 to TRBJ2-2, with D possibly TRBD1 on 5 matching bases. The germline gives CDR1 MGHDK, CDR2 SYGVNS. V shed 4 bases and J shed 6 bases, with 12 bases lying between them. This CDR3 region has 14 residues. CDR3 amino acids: CASSVYSGPGELFF. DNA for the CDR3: TGTGCCAGCAGTGTATATTCAGGGCCCGGGGAGCTGTTTTTT.

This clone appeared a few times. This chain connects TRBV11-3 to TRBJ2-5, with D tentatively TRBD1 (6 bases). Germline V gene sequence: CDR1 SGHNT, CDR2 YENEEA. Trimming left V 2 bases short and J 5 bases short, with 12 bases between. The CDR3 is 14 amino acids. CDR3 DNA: TGTGCCAGCAGCTTACCGGGACATGTCGAGACCCAGTACTTC. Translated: CASSLPGHVETQYF. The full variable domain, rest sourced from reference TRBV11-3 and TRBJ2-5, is EAGVVQSPRYKIIEKKQPVAFWCNPISGHNTLYWYLQNLGQGPELLIRYENEEAVDDSQLPKDRFSAERLKGVDSTLKIQPAELGDSAVYLCASSLPGHVETQYFGPGTRLLVL.

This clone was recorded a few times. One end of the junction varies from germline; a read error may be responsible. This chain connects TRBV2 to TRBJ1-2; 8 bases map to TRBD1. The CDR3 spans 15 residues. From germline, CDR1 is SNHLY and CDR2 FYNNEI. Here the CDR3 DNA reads TGTGCCAGCAGTCAAGCTCCGGGACAGGTTTTGGGCTACACCTTC. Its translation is CASSQAPGQVLGYTF.

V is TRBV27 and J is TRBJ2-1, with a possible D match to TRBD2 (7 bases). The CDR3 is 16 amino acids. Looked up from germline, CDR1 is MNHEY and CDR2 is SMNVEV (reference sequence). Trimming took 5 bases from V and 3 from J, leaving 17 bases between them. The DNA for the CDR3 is TGTGCCAGCAGTGCCTCCCCGGGGGGCAACTACAATGAGCAGTTCTTC. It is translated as CASSASPGGNYNEQFF.

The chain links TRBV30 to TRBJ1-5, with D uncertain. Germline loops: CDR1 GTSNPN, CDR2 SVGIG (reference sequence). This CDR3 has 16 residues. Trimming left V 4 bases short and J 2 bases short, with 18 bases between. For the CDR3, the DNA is TGTGCCTGGACCCCCTGGGAGGGCAACGGCAATCAGCCCCAGCATTTT. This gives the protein CAWTPWEGNGNQPQHF.

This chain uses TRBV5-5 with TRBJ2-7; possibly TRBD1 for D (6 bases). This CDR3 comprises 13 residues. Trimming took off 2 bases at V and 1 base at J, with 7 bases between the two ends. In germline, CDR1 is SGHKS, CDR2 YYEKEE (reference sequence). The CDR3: CASSFGQSYEQYF. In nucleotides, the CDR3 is TGTGCCAGCAGCTTCGGACAGTCCTACGAGCAGTACTTC.

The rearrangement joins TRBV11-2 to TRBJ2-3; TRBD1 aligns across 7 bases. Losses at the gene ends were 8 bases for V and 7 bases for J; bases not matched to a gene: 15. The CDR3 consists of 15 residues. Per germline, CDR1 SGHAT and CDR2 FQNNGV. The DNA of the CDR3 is TGTGCCAGCGTGGGACAGCGAACAACAGGGAATACGCAGTATTTT. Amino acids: CASVGQRTTGNTQYF. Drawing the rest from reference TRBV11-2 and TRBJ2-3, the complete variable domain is EAGVAQSPRYKIIEKRQSVAFWCNPISGHATLYWYQQILGQGPKLLIQFQNNGVVDDSQLPKDRFSAERLKGVDSTLKIQPAKLEDSAVYLCASVGQRTTGNTQYFGPGTRLTVL.

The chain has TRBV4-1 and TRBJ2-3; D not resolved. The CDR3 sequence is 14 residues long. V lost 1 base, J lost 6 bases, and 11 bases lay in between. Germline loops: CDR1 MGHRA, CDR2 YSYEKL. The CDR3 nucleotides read TGCGCCAGCAGCCAAGTAACTTTAGCTGATACGCAGTATTTT. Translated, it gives CASSQVTLADTQYF.

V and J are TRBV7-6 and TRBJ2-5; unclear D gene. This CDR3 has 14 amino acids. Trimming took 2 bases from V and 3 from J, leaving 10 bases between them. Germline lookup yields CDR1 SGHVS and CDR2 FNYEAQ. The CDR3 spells CASSLTAVKETQYF. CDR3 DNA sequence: TGTGCCAGCAGCTTAACAGCCGTTAAAGAGACCCAGTACTTC.

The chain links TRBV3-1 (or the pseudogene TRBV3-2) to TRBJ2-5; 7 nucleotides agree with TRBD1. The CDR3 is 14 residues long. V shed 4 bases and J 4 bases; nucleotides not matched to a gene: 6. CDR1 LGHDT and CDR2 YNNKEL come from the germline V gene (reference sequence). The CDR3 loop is CASSPYRGRETQYF. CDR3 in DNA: TGTGCCAGCAGCCCATACAGGGGCCGAGAGACCCAGTACTTC.

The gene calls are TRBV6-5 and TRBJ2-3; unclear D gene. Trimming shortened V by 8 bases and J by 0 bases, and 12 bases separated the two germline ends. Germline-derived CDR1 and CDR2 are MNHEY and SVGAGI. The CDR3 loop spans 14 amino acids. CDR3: CASRQTPSTDTQYF. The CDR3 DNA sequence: TGTGCCAGCCGCCAAACACCTAGCACAGATACGCAGTATTTT.

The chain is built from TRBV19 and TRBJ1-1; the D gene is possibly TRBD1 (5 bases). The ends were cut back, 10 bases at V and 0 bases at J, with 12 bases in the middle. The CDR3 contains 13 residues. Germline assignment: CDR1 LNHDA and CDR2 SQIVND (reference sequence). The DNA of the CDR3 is TGTGCCACAAGGGGACTCCTGAACACTGAAGCTTTCTTT. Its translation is CATRGLLNTEAFF.

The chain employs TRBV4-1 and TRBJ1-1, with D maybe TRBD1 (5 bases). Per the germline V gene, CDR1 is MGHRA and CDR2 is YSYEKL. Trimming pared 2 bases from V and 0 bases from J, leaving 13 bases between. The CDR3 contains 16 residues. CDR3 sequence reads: CASSQFREIMNTEAFF. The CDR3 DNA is TGCGCCAGCAGCCAATTCAGGGAAATCATGAACACTGAAGCTTTCTTT.

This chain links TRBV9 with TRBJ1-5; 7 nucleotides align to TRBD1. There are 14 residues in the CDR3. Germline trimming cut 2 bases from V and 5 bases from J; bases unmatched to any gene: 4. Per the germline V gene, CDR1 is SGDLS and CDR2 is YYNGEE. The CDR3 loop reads CASSVSGGDQPQHF. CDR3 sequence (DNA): TGTGCCAGCAGCGTCTCAGGGGGAGATCAGCCCCAGCATTTT.

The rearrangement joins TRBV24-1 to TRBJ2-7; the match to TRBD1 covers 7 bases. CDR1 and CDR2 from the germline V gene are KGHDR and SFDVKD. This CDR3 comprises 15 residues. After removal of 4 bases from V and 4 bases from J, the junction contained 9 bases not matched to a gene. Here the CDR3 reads CATSDPDRVQYEQYV. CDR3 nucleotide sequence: TGTGCCACCAGTGACCCCGACAGGGTTCAATACGAGCAGTACGTC.

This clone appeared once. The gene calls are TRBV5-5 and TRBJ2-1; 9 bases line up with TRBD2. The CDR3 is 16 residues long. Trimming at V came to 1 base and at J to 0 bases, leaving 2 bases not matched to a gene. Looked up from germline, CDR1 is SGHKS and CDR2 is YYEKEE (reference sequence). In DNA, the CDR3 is TGTGCCAGCAGCTTGACACTAGCGGGCTCCTACAATGAGCAGTTCTTC. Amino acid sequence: CASSLTLAGSYNEQFF.

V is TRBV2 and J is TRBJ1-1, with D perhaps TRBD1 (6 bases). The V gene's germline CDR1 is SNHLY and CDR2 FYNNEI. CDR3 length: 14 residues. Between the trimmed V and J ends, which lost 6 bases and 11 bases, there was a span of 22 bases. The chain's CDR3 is CASRFETGNSGAFF. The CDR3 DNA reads TGTGCCAGCAGGTTTGAAACAGGGAACTCCGGGGCTTTCTTT.